These 22 T cell receptor beta chains came from one sample sequenced in a study of long-term antiretroviral therapy in people with HIV. Researchers report immunoSEQ v3.0 was run at survey level. Using immunoSEQ multiplex PCR, the repertoire was profiled, and TCRdb retains in-frame clones only, with some absent. The sample has tens of thousands of clones, over 80% seen once. The sequencing used unsorted PBMCs, collected 1.2 years after starting antiretroviral therapy. Receptor source: a woman aged 40 to 50 with HIV.

The rearrangement uses TRBV7-9 and TRBJ1-4; no definite D call. The CDR3 totals 17 residues. Germline V lookup: CDR1 SEHNR, CDR2 FQNEAQ (reference sequence). The V end was cut by 5 bases, the J end by 6 bases, with 22 bases between. The CDR3: CASSTDDGNSVYEKLFF. The CDR3 DNA sequence: TGTGCCAGCAGCACAGACGACGGGAATTCAGTTTATGAAAAACTGTTTTTT.

The sample holds a few counts of this clone. V usage is TRBV6-1 and J usage is TRBJ2-7, with D tentatively TRBD1 (6 bases). The germline V and J ends were trimmed by 2 bases and 5 bases, with 7 bases remaining between them. This CDR3 region has 12 residues. Germline-derived CDR1 and CDR2 are MNHNS and SASEGT. In DNA, the CDR3 is TGTGCCAGCAGTGAACAGGGGAACGAGCAGTACTTC. Protein product: CASSEQGNEQYF.

This sequence joins TRBV5-1 and TRBJ2-7; D is unclear. Deletions cut 0 bases from V and 0 bases from J, with 4 bases between. The CDR3 is made up of 13 amino acids. Germline V gene lookup returns CDR1 SGHRS and CDR2 YFSETQ. The CDR3 region has the DNA TGCGCCAGCAGCTTGGACCCCTCCTACGAGCAGTACTTC. Encoded protein: CASSLDPSYEQYF.

This clone was seen a few times. The chain couples TRBV29-1 to TRBJ1-2; the D is unclear. Germline V gives CDR1 SQVTM, CDR2 ANQGSEA. The CDR3 totals 12 residues. Trimming stripped 0 bases from V and 2 bases from J, with 4 bases between. DNA for the CDR3: TGCAGCGTTGAAGACGGGAACTATGGCTACACCTTC. Translated: CSVEDGNYGYTF.

The V gene is TRBV6-1, the J gene TRBJ1-1; D call uncertain. Trimming cost V 1 base and J 10 bases, with 19 bases left between them. This CDR3 has 15 amino acids. CDR1 is MNHNS, CDR2 SASEGT, per germline. The DNA of the CDR3 is TGTGCCAGCAGTGAAGGGTCTTCGGGTCAGGTCGGAGCTTTCTTT. It codes for CASSEGSSGQVGAFF.

The chain employs TRBV4-2 and TRBJ1-2; D call uncertain. Trimming removed 0 bases at V and 2 bases at J, with 10 bases between. Per the germline V gene, CDR1 is LGHNA and CDR2 is YNFKEQ. The CDR3 totals 15 residues. CDR3 sequence reads: CASSQERASNYGYTF. The CDR3 nucleotides are TGTGCCAGCAGCCAAGAACGCGCATCAAACTATGGCTACACCTTC.

This chain connects TRBV9 to TRBJ1-1; 8 nucleotides line up with TRBD1. The CDR3 is 14 residues long. V dropped 3 bases and J dropped 1; count of bases not matched to a gene: 2. Germline loops: CDR1 SGDLS, CDR2 YYNGEE. The CDR3 region is CASSAQGANTEAFF. As DNA, the CDR3 is TGTGCCAGCAGCGCTCAGGGGGCGAACACTGAAGCTTTCTTT.

V and J are TRBV27 and TRBJ2-1; 10 positions agree with TRBD2. Germline V gene sequence: CDR1 MNHEY, CDR2 SMNVEV (reference sequence). This CDR3 spans 18 amino acids. J was trimmed by 4 bases and V by 5 bases; bases with no gene match: 14. This chain's CDR3 is CASSAHPPGTSVYNEQFF. Written as DNA, the CDR3 is TGTGCCAGCAGTGCCCACCCCCCCGGGACTAGCGTATACAATGAGCAGTTCTTC.

This sequence joins TRBV15 and TRBJ2-1; 10 bases agree with TRBD2. The ends lost 0 bases at V and 2 bases at J; junction bases unmatched: 4. Germline assignment: CDR1 LNHNV and CDR2 YYDKDF (reference sequence). This CDR3 has 17 amino acids. CDR3: CATSREALAGAYNEQFF. The CDR3 bases are TGTGCCACCAGCAGAGAAGCCCTAGCGGGAGCCTACAATGAGCAGTTCTTC. Looking up the rest from reference TRBV15 and TRBJ2-1 gives the full variable domain: DAMVIQNPRYQVTQFGKPVTLSCSQTLNHNVMYWYQQKSSQAPKLLFHYYDKDFNNEADTPDNFQSRRPNTSFCFLDIRSPGLGDTAMYLCATSREALAGAYNEQFFGPGTRLTVL.

The V and J genes are TRBV18 and TRBJ2-1; D perhaps matches TRBD2 (6 bases). Trimming cost V 3 bases and J 7 bases, with 7 bases left between them. CDR3 length: 12 residues. In germline, CDR1 is KGHSH, CDR2 LQKENI. Here the CDR3 DNA reads TGTGCCAGCTCACCTAGCGGTAATGAGCAGTTCTTC. Protein: CASSPSGNEQFF. The complete variable domain, with remaining parts taken from reference TRBV18 and TRBJ2-1, reads NAGVMQNPRHLVRRRGQEARLRCSPMKGHSHVYWYRQLPEEGLKFMVYLQKENIIDESGMPKERFSAEFPKEGPSILRIQQVVRGDSAAYFCASSPSGNEQFFGPGTRLTVL.

This chain links TRBV6-4 with TRBJ2-1; TRBD2 might be the D (6 bases). Looked up from germline, CDR1 is MRHNA and CDR2 is SNTAGT. V was pared by 4 bases and J by 0 bases, with 10 bases between. The CDR3 sequence is 15 residues long. The CDR3 DNA sequence: TGTGCCAGCAGTGGGGAGGTCAGCTCCTACAATGAGCAGTTCTTC. It yields the protein CASSGEVSSYNEQFF.

This clone was seen more than once but under ten times. V is TRBV27 and J is TRBJ2-7; 10 nucleotides line up with TRBD2. Germline values: CDR1 MNHEY, CDR2 SMNVEV (reference sequence). Losses at the gene ends were 3 bases for V and 4 bases for J; bases not matched to a gene: 3. This CDR3 contains 14 residues. The CDR3 loop reads CASSLGLAIYEQYF. CDR3 coding DNA: TGTGCCAGCAGTTTGGGACTAGCGATTTACGAGCAGTACTTC.

This sequence joins TRBV4-1 and TRBJ1-2; perhaps TRBD1 as D (5 bases). Between the trimmed V and J ends, which lost 3 bases and 10 bases, there was a span of 21 bases. The germline V gene encodes CDR1 MGHRA and CDR2 YSYEKL. CDR3 length: 15 amino acids. The CDR3 loop reads CASSQPGTGTYLYTF. In nucleotides, the CDR3 is TGCGCCAGCAGCCAGCCGGGGACCGGGACCTACCTCTACACCTTC.

The V call is TRBV11-2, the J call TRBJ2-7; 9 bases are shared with TRBD1. V trimming: 3 bases; J trimming: 4 bases; junction bases outside the gene matches: 4. Germline CDR1 reads SGHAT; CDR2 reads FQNNGV. The length of the CDR3 is 14 residues. CDR3 in amino acids: CASSFGTGSYEQYF. CDR3 DNA: TGTGCCAGCAGCTTCGGGACAGGGAGTTACGAGCAGTACTTC.

The chain carries TRBV5-5 and TRBJ1-2; D unresolved. V dropped 3 bases and J dropped 5 bases, with 11 bases sitting between them. The CDR3 sequence is 13 residues long. From germline, CDR1 is SGHKS and CDR2 YYEKEE (reference sequence). The chain's CDR3 is CASSSEYYYGYTF. The CDR3, as DNA: TGTGCCAGCAGCTCGGAGTACTATTATGGCTACACCTTC.

In DNA, the CDR3 is TGTGCCAGCAGTTACGGACACCGGGCGTCCTACGAGCAGTACTTC. Its protein product is CASSYGHRASYEQYF. This chain joins TRBV2 and TRBJ2-7; D might be TRBD1 (5 bases). The germline V and J ends were trimmed by 5 bases and 1 base, with 15 bases remaining between them. CDR3 length equals 15 residues. Germline V lookup: CDR1 SNHLY, CDR2 FYNNEI.

By sample share, this clone is medium-sized. V usage is TRBV7-9 and J usage is TRBJ2-3, with D perhaps TRBD1 (5 bases). This CDR3 comprises 15 residues. CDR1 SEHNR and CDR2 FQNEAQ come from the germline V gene (reference sequence). V was trimmed by 1 base and J by 2 bases, leaving 10 bases between them. CDR3 DNA sequence: TGTGCCAGCAGCTTAGTCCAGGGCCTCACAGATACGCAGTATTTT. Translating it yields CASSLVQGLTDTQYF.

The chain uses TRBV25-1 and TRBJ1-1; 8 nucleotides agree with TRBD1. Losses at the gene ends were 6 bases for V and 3 bases for J; bases not matched to a gene: 9. Per germline, CDR1 MGHDK and CDR2 SYGVNS. The CDR3 totals 15 residues. The CDR3 here is CASRGQVVVDTEAFF. DNA for the CDR3: TGTGCCAGCAGGGGACAGGTAGTGGTGGACACTGAAGCTTTCTTT.

V and J are TRBV5-4 and TRBJ1-4; 9 bases are a match to TRBD1. J gave up 5 bases and V 3 bases, and 2 bases lay outside the gene matches. Germline V gene sequence: CDR1 SGHNT, CDR2 YYREEE (reference sequence). The CDR3 contains 14 residues. The CDR3 is CASSSTGGNEKLFF. CDR3 coding DNA: TGTGCCAGCAGCTCGACAGGGGGGAATGAAAAACTGTTTTTT.

The chain couples TRBV28 to TRBJ2-7; 9 positions match TRBD2. V gave up 7 bases and J gave up 2 bases; unmatched junction bases: 6. CDR1 and CDR2 (germline): MDHEN, SYDVKM. There are 14 residues in the CDR3. The CDR3 nucleotides are TGTGCCAGCACAGGACTAGCGAACACCTACGAGCAGTACTTC. Its translation is CASTGLANTYEQYF. Full variable domain (rest looked up from reference TRBV28 and TRBJ2-7): DVKVTQSSRYLVKRTGEKVFLECVQDMDHENMFWYRQDPGLGLRLIYFSYDVKMKEKGDIPEGYSVSREKKERFSLILESASTNQTSMYLCASTGLANTYEQYFGPGTRLTVT.

CDR3: CASSPVREVPDEQYF. CDR3 bases: TGTGCCAGTAGTCCAGTCAGGGAAGTTCCCGACGAGCAGTACTTC. V and J are TRBV19 and TRBJ2-7; perhaps TRBD1 as D (5 bases). V was cut by 5 bases and J by 5 bases, with 19 bases left in between. The CDR3 runs 15 residues. Germline lookup yields CDR1 LNHDA and CDR2 SQIVND (reference sequence).

The V and J genes are TRBV7-2 and TRBJ2-5; D gene unclear. Germline loops: CDR1 SGHTA, CDR2 FQGNSA. Trimming left V 1 base short and J 0 bases short, with 6 bases between. The CDR3 loop spans 14 amino acids. CDR3 DNA sequence: TGTGCCAGCAGCTTAGGCGGCAACCAAGAGACCCAGTACTTC. Translation: CASSLGGNQETQYF.